A single sample gave rise to the 28 T cell receptor beta chains below, sequenced in a study of blood T cell repertoires in COVID-19. Clones were read by immunoSEQ multiplex PCR, and TCRdb kept only the in-frame ones, dropping some. The table lists 150,000 to 200,000 clones, roughly nine tenths of them singletons, with 2.5% to 3.5% in the top ten. The source material was peripheral blood. Receptors originate from a woman aged 25 to 39 with active or convalescent COVID-19.

This clone was seen more than once but under ten times. This sequence joins TRBV6-4 and TRBJ2-2; D remains unclear. Between the trimmed V and J ends, which lost 2 bases and 2 bases, there was a span of 6 bases. This CDR3 has 14 residues. Germline V gives CDR1 MRHNA, CDR2 SNTAGT. The CDR3 DNA follows: TGTGCCAGCAGTGACGACAAAAACACCGGGGAGCTGTTTTTT. Encoded protein: CASSDDKNTGELFF.

This chain joins TRBV7-2 and TRBJ2-2; 9 nucleotides align to TRBD2. V lost 4 bases and J lost 4; bases outside the gene matches: 10. This CDR3 has 17 residues. The germline V gene has CDR1 SGHTA and CDR2 FQGNSA. Here the CDR3 DNA reads TGTGCCAGCAGCTCCCCCCTCAGCGGGAGGTTCACCGGGGAGCTGTTTTTT. Its protein is CASSSPLSGRFTGELFF.

The chain joins TRBV5-1 to TRBJ1-6, with 7 bases aligning to TRBD1. The V gene's germline CDR1 is SGHRS and CDR2 YFSETQ. V was pared by 3 bases and J by 7 bases, with 4 bases of the junction left unmatched. The CDR3 contains 14 residues. The CDR3 sequence: CASSSGTENSPLHF. The DNA of the CDR3 is TGCGCCAGCAGCTCCGGGACAGAGAATTCACCCCTCCACTTT.

This clone was detected once. The CDR3 region has the DNA TGCGCCAGTAACGGGGGAGGCAGGGGGCACACTGAAGCTTTCTTT. Protein product: CASNGGGRGHTEAFF. The J gene is TRBJ1-1, the V gene TRBV5-1, with 8 bases that match TRBD1. Losses at the gene ends were 8 bases for V and 3 bases for J; bases not matched to a gene: 12. Germline CDR1 reads SGHRS; CDR2 reads YFSETQ. The CDR3 sequence is 15 residues long.

V gene TRBV19 combines with J gene TRBJ2-3; the D is unclear. The CDR3 covers 14 residues. Germline values: CDR1 LNHDA, CDR2 SQIVND (reference sequence). With 3 bases removed from V and 0 bases from J, the gap between germline ends came to 7 bases. The CDR3 sequence is CASSIRPSTDTQYF. CDR3 nucleotide sequence: TGTGCCAGTAGTATCAGGCCAAGCACAGATACGCAGTATTTT.

V and J are TRBV7-8 and TRBJ1-6; TRBD1 matches at 8 bases. Germline trimming cut 4 bases from V and 6 bases from J; bases unmatched to any gene: 11. Germline V CDR1 and CDR2: SGHVS, FQNEAQ. The CDR3 is 17 residues long. This CDR3 is CASSSYSQTGANSPLHF. CDR3 DNA: TGTGCCAGCAGCTCGTATTCTCAGACAGGGGCTAATTCACCCCTCCACTTT.

This chain connects TRBV2 to TRBJ2-2, with TRBD1 as a possible D gene (5 bases). This CDR3 has 14 residues. Trimming took off 4 bases at V and 7 bases at J, with 13 bases between the two ends. The germline gives CDR1 SNHLY, CDR2 FYNNEI. CDR3: CASSAQGYGGELFF. CDR3 sequence (DNA): TGTGCCAGCAGTGCCCAGGGTTATGGCGGGGAGCTGTTTTTT. The complete variable domain, with remaining parts taken from reference TRBV2 and TRBJ2-2, reads EPEVTQTPSHQVTQMGQEVILRCVPISNHLYFYWYRQILGQKVEFLVSFYNNEISEKSEIFDDQFSVERPDGSNFTLKIRSTKLEDSAMYFCASSAQGYGGELFFGEGSRLTVL.

This clone showed up many times. V gene TRBV19 combines with J gene TRBJ1-2, with D unresolved. The CDR3 totals 14 residues. In germline, CDR1 is LNHDA, CDR2 SQIVND (reference sequence). Trimming took 4 bases from V and 5 from J, leaving 14 bases between them. The CDR3: CASSTRVLVYGYTF. As DNA, the CDR3 is TGTGCCAGTAGTACCCGCGTTTTGGTTTATGGCTACACCTTC.

This chain connects TRBV18 to TRBJ1-6; D perhaps matches TRBD1 (6 bases). Trimming shortened V by 8 bases and J by 7 bases, and 15 bases separated the two germline ends. This CDR3 has 14 amino acids. The germline CDR1 and CDR2 sequences are KGHSH and LQKENI. The CDR3 spells CASATDRKNSPLHF. The CDR3 nucleotides are TGTGCCAGCGCAACGGACAGAAAAAATTCACCCCTCCACTTT.

The J gene is TRBJ1-2, the V gene TRBV6-5, with D possibly being TRBD1 (5 bases). The CDR3 has 14 residues. Trimming pared 2 bases from V and 8 bases from J, leaving 15 bases between. Germline-derived CDR1 and CDR2 are MNHEY and SVGAGI. The CDR3 coding sequence is TGTGCCAGCAGTTACCCTGGGACTTCGGGCGGCTACACCTTC. Its translation is CASSYPGTSGGYTF.

CDR3 nucleotide sequence: TGTGCCAGCAGTGAACGAGGGACACTCAATCAGCCCCAGCATTTT. Amino acids: CASSERGTLNQPQHF. The chain employs TRBV6-1 and TRBJ1-5; D may be TRBD1 (6 bases). The CDR3 loop spans 15 amino acids. Germline CDR1 is MNHNS and CDR2 is SASEGT. V lost 2 bases to trimming and J lost 3 bases, with 11 bases between them.

The V call is TRBV6-1, the J call TRBJ1-1; the D gene is possibly TRBD1 (6 bases). V was shortened by 1 base and J by 2 bases, with 11 bases between the two germline ends. CDR3 length equals 15 residues. Germline V gene sequence: CDR1 MNHNS, CDR2 SASEGT. The CDR3 protein is CASSEEDSRNTEAFF. The CDR3 DNA is TGTGCCAGCAGTGAAGAGGACAGTAGAAACACTGAAGCTTTCTTT.

This chain joins TRBV5-8 and TRBJ2-7; D is uncertain. The CDR3 is 13 residues long. V was clipped by 4 bases and J by 3 bases, with 11 bases between them. Per germline, CDR1 SGHTS and CDR2 YDEGEE. The CDR3, as DNA: TGTGCCAGCAGCCGCCTGAGACTCTACGAGCAGTACTTC. It specifies CASSRLRLYEQYF. Filled out from reference TRBV5-8 and TRBJ2-7, the complete variable domain reads EAGVTQSPTHLIKTRGQQATLRCSPISGHTSVYWYQQALGLGLQFLLWYDEGEERNRGNFPPRFSGRQFPNYSSELNVNALELEDSALYLCASSRLRLYEQYFGPGTRLTVT.

The rearrangement links TRBV11-2 to TRBJ2-3; 8 nucleotides align to TRBD2. The V and J ends lost 3 bases and 4 bases, in that order; junction bases with no gene match: 15. The CDR3 spans 18 residues. Germline assignment: CDR1 SGHAT and CDR2 FQNNGV. CDR3 sequence (DNA): TGTGCCAGCAGCTTCTACCACAATCAGCGGGGGAGGGCAGATACGCAGTATTTT. Translated: CASSFYHNQRGRADTQYF.

The chain employs TRBV19 and TRBJ2-3, with D possibly TRBD2 on 6 matching bases. CDR1 and CDR2 (germline): LNHDA, SQIVND (reference sequence). Trimming took 8 bases from V and 1 from J, leaving 16 bases between them. This CDR3 spans 15 amino acids. The CDR3 is CASARGGTRTDTQYF. The CDR3 nucleotides are TGTGCCAGTGCGAGGGGCGGGACCCGCACAGATACGCAGTATTTT.

The chain has TRBV9 and TRBJ2-3; TRBD2 is a possible D gene (6 bases). In germline, CDR1 is SGDLS, CDR2 YYNGEE. Trimming pared 2 bases from V and 4 bases from J, leaving 14 bases between. This CDR3 spans 15 amino acids. This chain's CDR3 is CASSVGQTGADTQYF. In DNA, the CDR3 is TGTGCCAGCAGCGTCGGGCAGACGGGGGCAGATACGCAGTATTTT.

The chain has TRBV9 and TRBJ1-5, with unresolved D. Looked up from germline, CDR1 is SGDLS and CDR2 is YYNGEE. The CDR3 runs 13 residues. V lost 4 bases and J 4 bases, leaving 9 bases between the germline ends. CDR3 in DNA: TGTGCCAGCAGCTTAAGTCAGAATCAGCCCCAGCATTTT. It is translated as CASSLSQNQPQHF.

The rearrangement joins TRBV6-5 to TRBJ2-5; a possible D gene is TRBD1 (5 bases). In germline, CDR1 is MNHEY, CDR2 SVGAGI. The CDR3 has 12 residues. The CDR3 DNA follows: TGTGCTGGGGCACAGGCGCAAGAGACCCAGTACTTC. Translation gives CAGAQAQETQYF.

This clone has a handful of counts. The V call is TRBV9, the J call TRBJ2-1; a weak D match, TRBD2 (5 bases). Trimming removed 0 bases from V and 6 bases from J, with 10 bases in between. CDR3 length: 14 amino acids. Per the germline V gene, CDR1 is SGDLS and CDR2 is YYNGEE. CDR3 DNA sequence: TGTGCCAGCAGCGTAGAGGACTTTGCCAATGAGCAGTTCTTC. Amino acid sequence: CASSVEDFANEQFF.

CDR3 sequence (DNA): TGTGCCAGCTCCCTGGACTATAACACCGGGGAGCTGTTTTTT. As protein: CASSLDYNTGELFF. The V gene is TRBV2, the J gene TRBJ2-2, with a possible D match to TRBD2 (6 bases). This CDR3 contains 14 residues. Per germline, CDR1 SNHLY and CDR2 FYNNEI. V was clipped by 8 bases and J by 2 bases, with 12 bases between them.

V gene TRBV28 combines with J gene TRBJ2-2, with 11 bases that match TRBD1. V lost 2 bases and J lost 7; bases outside the gene matches: 3. Per germline, CDR1 MDHEN and CDR2 SYDVKM. The CDR3 runs to 15 residues. Written as DNA, the CDR3 is TGTGCCAGCAGTTTAGGGACAGGGGGGCACGGGGAGCTGTTTTTT. Amino acids: CASSLGTGGHGELFF.

The genes are TRBV9 and TRBJ1-1; TRBD1 agrees at 11 bases. The germline V gene has CDR1 SGDLS and CDR2 YYNGEE. This CDR3 is built from 14 residues. V was clipped by 5 bases and J by 4 bases; unmatched bases: 4. Here the CDR3 reads CASSDGTGGTEAFF. CDR3 in DNA: TGTGCCAGCAGTGACGGGACAGGGGGCACTGAAGCTTTCTTT.

This clone was seen a single time. The chain uses TRBV2 and TRBJ2-1; tentative D call: TRBD1 (6 bases). Per germline, CDR1 SNHLY and CDR2 FYNNEI. V lost 4 bases, J lost 2 bases, and 12 bases lay in between. This CDR3 region has 15 residues. The CDR3 loop reads CASSARGKPYNEQFF. The CDR3 DNA sequence: TGTGCCAGCAGTGCAAGGGGGAAGCCCTACAATGAGCAGTTCTTC.

The chain has TRBV5-4 and TRBJ1-2; tentative D call: TRBD1 (6 bases). V was shortened by 4 bases and J by 0 bases, with 13 bases between the two germline ends. CDR1 is SGHNT and CDR2 is YYREEE in the germline V gene (reference sequence). CDR3 length: 15 amino acids. CDR3 in amino acids: CASSPQGLTNYGYTF. The CDR3 nucleotides are TGTGCCAGCAGCCCACAGGGTTTAACTAACTATGGCTACACCTTC.

This clone showed up just once. The chain combines TRBV5-5 with TRBJ1-3; the D is unclear. This CDR3 comprises 16 residues. Trimming pared 4 bases from V and 4 bases from J, leaving 18 bases between. From germline, CDR1 is SGHKS and CDR2 YYEKEE (reference sequence). The CDR3 sequence is CASSQNDQPRGNTIYF. The CDR3 nucleotides read TGTGCCAGCAGCCAAAATGACCAGCCCAGGGGAAACACCATATATTTT.

The gene calls are TRBV27 and TRBJ2-3, with D possibly matching TRBD2 (6 bases). Germline CDR1 reads MNHEY; CDR2 reads SMNVEV (reference sequence). Trimming left V 3 bases short and J 6 bases short, with 13 bases between. This CDR3 has 14 residues. This CDR3 is CASSFRRRVDTQYF. Written as DNA, the CDR3 is TGTGCCAGCAGTTTTCGACGGAGGGTGGATACGCAGTATTTT.

The chain is built from TRBV7-2 and TRBJ2-1, with D maybe TRBD1 (5 bases). The CDR3 sequence is 14 residues long. Germline V lookup: CDR1 SGHTA, CDR2 FQGNSA. The ends were cut back, 3 bases at V and 10 bases at J, with 16 bases in the middle. Here the CDR3 reads CASSFLDSSFEQFF. CDR3 nucleotide sequence: TGTGCCAGCAGCTTCCTCGACAGTTCCTTCGAGCAGTTCTTC.

Notes on this clone: In the same sample, other DNA sequences code for this CDR3. This sequence joins TRBV6-5 and TRBJ1-5, with D uncertain. V was trimmed by 8 bases and J by 0 bases, leaving 5 bases between them. From germline, CDR1 is MNHEY and CDR2 SVGAGI. The CDR3 has 12 amino acids. Here the CDR3 reads CASRSSNQPQHF. CDR3 in DNA: TGTGCCAGCCGCAGTAGCAATCAGCCCCAGCATTTT.